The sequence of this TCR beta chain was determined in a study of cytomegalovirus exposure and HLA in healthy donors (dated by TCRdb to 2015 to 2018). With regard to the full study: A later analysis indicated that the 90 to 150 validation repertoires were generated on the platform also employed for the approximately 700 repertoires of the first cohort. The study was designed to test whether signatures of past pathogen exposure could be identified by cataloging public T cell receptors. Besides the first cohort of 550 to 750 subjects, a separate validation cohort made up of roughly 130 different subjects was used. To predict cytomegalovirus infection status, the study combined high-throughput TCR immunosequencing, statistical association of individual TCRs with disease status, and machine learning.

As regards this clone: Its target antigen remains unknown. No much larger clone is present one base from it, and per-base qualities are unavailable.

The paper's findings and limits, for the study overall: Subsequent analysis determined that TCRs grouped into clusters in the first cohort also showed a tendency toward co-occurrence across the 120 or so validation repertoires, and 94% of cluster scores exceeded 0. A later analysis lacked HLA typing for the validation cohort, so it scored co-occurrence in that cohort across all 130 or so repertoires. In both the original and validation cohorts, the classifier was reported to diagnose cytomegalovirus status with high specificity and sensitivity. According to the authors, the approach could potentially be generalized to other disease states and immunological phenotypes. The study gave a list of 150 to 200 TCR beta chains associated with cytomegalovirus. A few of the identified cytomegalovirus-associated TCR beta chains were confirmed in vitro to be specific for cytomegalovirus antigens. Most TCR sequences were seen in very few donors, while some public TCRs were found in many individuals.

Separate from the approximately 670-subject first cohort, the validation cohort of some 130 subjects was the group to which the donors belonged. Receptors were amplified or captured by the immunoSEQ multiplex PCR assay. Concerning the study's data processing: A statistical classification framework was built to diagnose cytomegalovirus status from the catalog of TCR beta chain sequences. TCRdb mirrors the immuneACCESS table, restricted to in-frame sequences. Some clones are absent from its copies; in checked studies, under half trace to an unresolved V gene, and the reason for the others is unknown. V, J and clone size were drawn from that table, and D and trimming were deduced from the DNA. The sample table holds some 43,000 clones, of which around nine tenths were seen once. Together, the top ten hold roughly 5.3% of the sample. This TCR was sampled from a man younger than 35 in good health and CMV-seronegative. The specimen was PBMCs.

The CDR3 in this case is CASSEAPPGAGYEQFF. Here is the DNA: TGTGCCAGCAGTGAAGCGCCCCCGGGTGCGGGTTATGAGCAGTTCTTC. Here the chain combines TRBV2 and TRBJ2-1, with a weak D call of TRBD2 (5 bases match). Trimming removed 0 bases from V and 8 bases from J, leaving 17 bases between the germline ends. There are 16 amino acids in the CDR3, from cysteine to phenylalanine inclusive. The read is trimmed to its CDR3 DNA, 48 bases read in frame from base 1. CDR1 SNHLY and CDR2 FYNNEI were looked up in the germline V gene.